A selection of T cell receptor beta chains follows, all from one sample in a study of technical replicates of blood from a few donors. Method: immunoSEQ multiplex PCR; TCRdb's copy keeps in-frame clones and lacks some. The sample shows tens of thousands of clones, approximately 83% of them seen only once. Sequenced: PBMCs. The receptors come from a human donor in good health. Some clones in this sample may be carry-over from other donors' samples. The CDR3 runs from the conserved cysteine through the conserved F or W.

j_call | cdr3_length | v_call | cdr3_aa
TRBJ2-7 | 13 | TRBV29-1 | CSVEIKGIYEQYF
TRBJ2-3 | 14 | TRBV9 | CASSVRRAPDTQYF
TRBJ2-2 | 18 | TRBV12-5 | CASGLGRGADPDTGELFF
TRBJ2-7 | 16 | TRBV15 | CATSSEPTSGRTGQYF
TRBJ2-3 | 19 | TRBV4-3 | CASSRESTGPSGGADTQYF
TRBJ2-5 | 15 | TRBV7-2 | CASSLRQGAWETQYF
TRBJ1-1 | 13 | TRBV9 | CLIQGIGNTEAFF
TRBJ2-6 | 14 | TRBV4-3 | CASSQDLAVNVLTF
TRBJ1-4 | 15 | TRBV6-5 | CASSSQQALGEKLFF
TRBJ1-1 | 15 | TRBV5-1 | CASAGPAAMNTEAFF
TRBJ2-5 | 14 | TRBV2 | CASSESQVGWTQYF
TRBJ2-7 | 15 | TRBV6-1 | CASRPSGGSSYEQYF
TRBJ2-7 | 12 | TRBV10-3 | CAISQGVYEQYF
TRBJ1-1 | 15 | TRBV9 | CASSVGGGGQTEAFF
TRBJ1-5 | 15 | TRBV5-1 | CASSLGTGRGQPQHF
TRBJ2-5 | 14 | TRBV29-1 | CSVDKGGAGETQYF
TRBJ2-1 | 16 | TRBV2 | CASSKPSLREDNEQFF
TRBJ1-1 | 13 | TRBV2 | CASHGASNTEAFF
TRBJ2-6 | 17 | TRBV6-1 | CASSASQGAPGANVLTF
TRBJ2-4 | 13 | TRBV27 | CASQGYDKNIQYF
TRBJ2-3 | 18 | TRBV11-2 | CASSFGLAGALVPDTQYF
TRBJ1-1 | 14 | TRBV9 | CASSPQLGGTEAFF
TRBJ1-6 | 16 | TRBV2 | CASSLQGEGAGSPLHF
TRBJ1-1 | 13 | TRBV19 | CASSVAQNTEAFF
TRBJ1-2 | 14 | TRBV6-5 | CASSYSFRGQGYTF
TRBJ2-4 | 17 | TRBV7-2 | CASSLARDRGTKNIQYF
TRBJ2-3 | 13 | TRBV7-9 | CASETSAGDTQYF
TRBJ2-2 | 16 | TRBV9 | CASSGSASGNTGELFF
TRBJ2-2 | 16 | TRBV5-6 | CASSLELAGHTGELFF
TRBJ2-7 | 15 | TRBV6-5 | CASSYSRQALYEQYF
TRBJ2-3 | 16 | TRBV7-9 | CASSSVRGRGTDTQYF
TRBJ2-1 | 13 | TRBV7-6 | CASSLAERGEQFF